This is a list of T cell receptor beta chains from one sample in a study of human T cells and chemical hapten exposure. In TCRdb, the RACE reads were re-called with MiXCR into one record per CDR3 protein. There are around 350,000 distinct CDR3 sequences in the sample; around 5.5% occur only once, and around 8.8% lies in the top ten. The sample consisted of whole blood, taken in connection with sensitization to the hapten diphenylcyclopropenone (DPC). Source of these receptors: a woman younger than 30 with alopecia areata. Some clones in this sample may be carry-over from other donors' samples. Both conserved end residues are part of each CDR3.

V,J,CDR3
TRBV6-5,TRBJ1-1,CASSFDRYTEAFF
TRBV29-1,TRBJ1-1,CSVVSQVFNTEAFF
TRBV7-8,TRBJ1-4,CASSRAQAPNEKLFF
TRBV5-4,TRBJ2-5,CASSVGLAPGETQYF
TRBV27,TRBJ1-4,CASSPGQGTEKLFF
TRBV4-3,TRBJ1-2,CASSQDATGVDYGYTF
TRBV6-6,TRBJ2-3,CASSYGQANTDTQYF
TRBV7-9,TRBJ2-7,CASARSALSYEQYF
TRBV4-2,TRBJ1-2,CASSQAGERHGYTF
TRBV4-1,TRBJ2-3,CASSEGGGTDTQYF
TRBV20-1,TRBJ2-7,CSARPTTGTGEDEQYF
TRBV12-3/TRBV12-4,TRBJ2-3,CASILNDLTQYF
TRBV12-3/TRBV12-4,TRBJ1-2,CASTGANGYTF
TRBV10-3,TRBJ2-5,CAISEFQGARETQYF
TRBV28,TRBJ1-1,CASSLDGSTNTEAFF
TRBV19,TRBJ2-5,CASSANRELGTQYF
TRBV4-1,TRBJ2-3,CASSQDGGGTDTQYF
TRBV12-3/TRBV12-4,TRBJ2-1,CASSLWTSGNEQFF
TRBV12-3/TRBV12-4,TRBJ1-6,CASSAQGENSPLHF
TRBV6-5,TRBJ1-4,CASRQGREKLFF
TRBV6-2/TRBV6-3,TRBJ2-3,CASSMPRGPITGLLSSTDTQYF
TRBV11-2,TRBJ2-3,CASSLVGDGGPDTQYF
TRBV7-9,TRBJ1-6,CASSPKQGADSPLHF
TRBV19,TRBJ1-2,CASSSGHINYGYTF
TRBV3-1,TRBJ2-2,CASSLTSGGAYTGELFF
TRBV18,TRBJ1-1,CASSPSAVGKGTEAFF
TRBV20-1,TRBJ2-7,CSASGQTTSEQYF
TRBV6-2/TRBV6-3,TRBJ2-3,CASGQRGAGTDTQYF
TRBV14,TRBJ1-4,CASSQSGTGSNEKLFF
TRBV7-2,TRBJ1-1,CASSFRSPPLGDTEAFF
TRBV5-5,TRBJ1-6,CASSLVTGSSPLHF
TRBV18,TRBJ2-7,CASSSTSGGDYEQYF
TRBV12-3/TRBV12-4,TRBJ2-6,CASMSMGANVLTF
TRBV28,TRBJ2-7,CASSPGTNQYF
TRBV29-1,TRBJ1-3,CSVVGVGSGNTIYF
TRBV2,TRBJ1-6,CASSTRQGGPLHF
TRBV5-4,TRBJ1-6,CASSLDWGNSPLHF
TRBV20-1,TRBJ2-3,CSASGAEDTQYF
TRBV11-2,TRBJ2-3,CASSLDPLAGMADTQYF
TRBV10-3,TRBJ1-1,CAISEYGSLNTEAFF
TRBV12-3/TRBV12-4,TRBJ2-5,CASNENREKETQYF
TRBV4-1,TRBJ2-3,CASSRTGFRTDTQYF
TRBV6-5,TRBJ1-6,CASSRGTGSSYNSPLHF
TRBV6-2/TRBV6-3,TRBJ1-1,CASIRQGGTEAFF
TRBV20-1,TRBJ1-2,CSARRRGLYGYTF
TRBV20-1,TRBJ2-7,CSPMTSGGSYEQYF
TRBV3-1,TRBJ2-1,CASSPIVTVNEQFF